The present entry profiles one T cell receptor beta chain with its context. Its specificity is unknown. The germline V and J ends were trimmed by 3 bases and 3 bases, with 11 bases remaining between them. CDR3 size: 14 residues. In germline, CDR1 is KGHSH, CDR2 LQKENI. This sample was taken from a study of T cell responses to AZD1222 COVID-19 vaccine. For the study at large: Pooled in the analysis were second doses at about 4 or about 12 weeks.

Whole-study findings and limits: Donors in the cohort were predominantly white British and more often female, and clonal diversity was possibly underestimated. All repertoire sampling was performed exclusively after the peak T cell response.

The assay was immunoSEQ multiplex PCR, and TCRdb's table has in-frame clones only and misses some. The table records 60,000 to 75,000 clones, 80% to 90% of them present only once. This rearrangement joins TRBV18 to TRBJ1-1; no reliable D call. This clonotype was sampled from an adult in good health. This specimen was peripheral blood, taken on day 0 of AZD1222 vaccination. DNA of the CDR3: TGTGCCAGCTCACCGAGAGTGGGAGACACTGAAGCTTTCTTT. This gives the protein CASSPRVGDTEAFF. The full variable domain, in which reference TRBV18 and TRBJ1-1 provide the parts outside the CDR3, is NAGVMQNPRHLVRRRGQEARLRCSPMKGHSHVYWYRQLPEEGLKFMVYLQKENIIDESGMPKERFSAEFPKEGPSILRIQQVVRGDSAAYFCASSPRVGDTEAFFGQGTRLTVV.